The entry that follows covers one TCR beta chain sequence. These data belong to a study of T cell responses to AZD1222 COVID-19 vaccine. The CDR3 spans 18 residues. V lost 0 bases to trimming and J lost 1 base; unmatched junction nucleotides: 10. The germline V gene has CDR1 KGHDR and CDR2 SFDVKD. This table comes from immunoSEQ multiplex PCR, and its TCRdb copy is limited to in-frame clones, with some not included. The table shows about 97,000 clones, with about 90% occurring only once. Sequencing used peripheral blood, obtained on day 0 of AZD1222 vaccination. The source is an adult in good health. The chain recombines TRBV24-1 with TRBJ1-1, with TRBD1 matching 7 bases. CDR3 protein: CATSDLRDRFGRNTEAFF. CDR3 nucleotide sequence: TGTGCCACCAGTGATTTGAGGGACAGATTTGGACGGAACACTGAAGCTTTCTTT.